This T cell receptor beta chain was retrieved from a study of cytomegalovirus exposure and HLA in healthy donors. Study-level points and caveats: In an earlier analysis, productive rearrangement rates for most beta V segments clustered near 87% or 30%. One later analysis reportedly identified an Asian-associated ancestry cluster that showed fewer N-insertions than the roughly 600-donor mean. Accurate HLA-A and HLA-B prediction from TCR beta sequences was reported for most subjects.

As to this clone: Its antigen is unidentified.

It was with 60 Vbeta and 13 Jbeta primers that the PCR ran. Clones were sequenced by immunoSEQ multiplex PCR, and TCRdb holds only the in-frame ones, with some missing. The table lists 100,000 to 150,000 clones, around four fifths of them singletons. V was pared by 2 bases and J by 6 bases, with 11 bases between. The CDR3 runs 14 residues. Germline-derived CDR1 and CDR2 are MDHEN and SYDVKM. The chain employs TRBV28 and TRBJ1-5; D ambiguous. Sequencing was carried out using PBMCs. This clonotype was sampled from a woman in her thirties or forties in good health and CMV-seronegative. The CDR3 sequence: CASSLRLKGQPQHF. The CDR3 DNA follows: TGTGCCAGCAGTTTAAGACTCAAAGGTCAGCCCCAGCATTTT. The variable domain in full, with the rest retrieved from reference TRBV28 and TRBJ1-5, is DVKVTQSSRYLVKRTGEKVFLECVQDMDHENMFWYRQDPGLGLRLIYFSYDVKMKEKGDIPEGYSVSREKKERFSLILESASTNQTSMYLCASSLRLKGQPQHFGDGTRLSIL.